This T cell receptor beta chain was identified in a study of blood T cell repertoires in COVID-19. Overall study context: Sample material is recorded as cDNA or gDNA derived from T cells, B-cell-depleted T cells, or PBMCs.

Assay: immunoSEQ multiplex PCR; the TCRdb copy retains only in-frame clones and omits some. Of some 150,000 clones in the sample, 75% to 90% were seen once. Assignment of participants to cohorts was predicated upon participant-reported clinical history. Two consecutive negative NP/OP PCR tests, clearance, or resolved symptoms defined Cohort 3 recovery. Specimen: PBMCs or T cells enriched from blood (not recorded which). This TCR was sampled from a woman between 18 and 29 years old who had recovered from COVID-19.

The CDR3 region has the DNA TGTGCCAGAAGCTTCAAGACAGTTGGCGACGAGCAGTACTTC. This gives the protein CARSFKTVGDEQYF. The V gene is TRBV5-3, the J gene TRBJ2-7; tentatively, D is TRBD1 (5 bases). TRBV5-3 is an ORF, with its function uncertain. The CDR3 has 14 residues. V lost 2 bases, J lost 5 bases, and 14 bases lay in between.